Listed here are 17 T cell receptor beta chains from one sample, sequenced in a study of T cells in Graves' hyperthyroidism and ophthalmopathy. Amplified regions were TCR beta CDR3 sequences from RNA transcripts. An initial round of RT-PCR targeting the TCR CDR3 relied on the HTBI primer set. TCRdb used MiXCR to reprocess the multiplex PCR reads, holding one entry per CDR3 protein. This repertoire shows fewer than 800,000 distinct CDR3 sequences, around 17% found once; its top ten account for around 7.7%. Source material: blood. These receptors all come from a man in his late teens or twenties with Graves' hyperthyroidism.

The genes are TRBV4-2 and TRBJ1-4; maybe TRBD1 (5 bases). This CDR3 region has 14 residues. Trimming pared 2 bases from V and 8 bases from J, leaving 12 bases between. Germline loops: CDR1 LGHNA, CDR2 YNFKEQ. DNA for the CDR3: TGTGCCAGCAGCCAACAGGGAATTGGAGAAAAACTGTTTTTT. It specifies CASSQQGIGEKLFF.

This clonotype occurred a few times. The chain has TRBV18 and TRBJ2-3, with 7 bases matching TRBD1. J gave up 2 bases and V 3 bases, and 5 bases lay outside the gene matches. CDR1 and CDR2 from the germline V gene are KGHSH and LQKENI. CDR3 length equals 15 residues. The CDR3 here is CASSPPRGNTDTQYF. CDR3 sequence (DNA): TGTGCCAGCTCACCCCCCAGGGGGAACACAGATACGCAGTATTTT.

This chain joins TRBV6-1 and TRBJ2-1; TRBD1 matches 9 bases. V was pared by 5 bases and J by 5 bases, with 7 bases of the junction left unmatched. Germline CDR1 MNHNS, CDR2 SASEGT. The CDR3 spans 15 residues. CDR3 bases: TGTGCCAGCAGTTTGGGCGGGACAGGGAACAATGAGCAGTTCTTC. Translating gives CASSLGGTGNNEQFF.

In this sample, this clonotype turned up a few times. This chain connects TRBV18 to TRBJ1-6; weak D call: TRBD1 (5 bases). V was clipped by 3 bases and J by 7 bases, with 10 bases between them. Per the germline V gene, CDR1 is KGHSH and CDR2 is LQKENI. This CDR3 has 14 amino acids. The CDR3 nucleotides are TGTGCCAGCTCACCGGGACTGACCAATTCACCCCTCCACTTT. Translation gives CASSPGLTNSPLHF.

The chain links TRBV7-2 to TRBJ1-3; D uncertain. This CDR3 has 15 residues. The V gene's germline CDR1 is SGHTA and CDR2 FQGNSA. Trimming pared 3 bases from V and 0 bases from J, leaving 9 bases between. CDR3 sequence: CASSFWTSSGNTIYF. DNA of the CDR3: TGTGCCAGCAGCTTTTGGACCTCCTCTGGAAACACCATATATTTT.

This clonotype was picked up many times. This rearrangement joins TRBV7-2 to TRBJ2-5; 11 positions agree with TRBD2. This CDR3 spans 19 amino acids. Germline CDR1 reads SGHTA; CDR2 reads FQGNSA. Unmatched junction bases numbered 17, after V lost 3 bases and J lost 5 bases. The chain's CDR3 is CASSLKPGLAVSGRETQYF. CDR3 sequence (DNA): TGTGCCAGCAGCTTGAAACCGGGACTAGCGGTCTCTGGCCGGGAGACCCAGTACTTC.

This chain joins TRBV13 and TRBJ2-5; 9 nucleotides match TRBD1. CDR1 is PRHDT, CDR2 FYEKMQ, per germline (reference sequence). The CDR3 covers 15 residues. V lost 4 bases and J lost 4; bases outside the gene matches: 7. The CDR3 region is CASSSRTGASETQYF. CDR3 nucleotides: TGTGCCAGCAGCTCCCGGACAGGGGCCTCAGAGACCCAGTACTTC.

This clonotype was observed many times. The chain recombines TRBV12-3 or TRBV12-4 with TRBJ1-2; the match to TRBD1 covers 8 bases. The CDR3 spans 13 residues. V gave up 6 bases and J gave up 8 bases; unmatched junction bases: 8. CDR3 DNA: TGTGCCAGCAGGCGGGACAGGATAAGGGGCTACACCTTC. The encoded protein is CASRRDRIRGYTF.

This clonotype was counted at least ten times. This sequence joins TRBV3-1 and TRBJ2-1; 9 bases are a match to TRBD2. The CDR3 is made up of 15 amino acids. CDR1 and CDR2 from the germline V gene are LGHDT and YNNKEL (reference sequence). The trim removed 4 bases at V and 4 bases at J, leaving 5 bases unmatched. DNA of the CDR3: TGTGCCAGCAGCCCCCGACTAGCGGATTACAATGAGCAGTTCTTC. Translated, it gives CASSPRLADYNEQFF.

J is TRBJ2-2 and V is TRBV6-1; 9 bases are shared with TRBD2. The CDR3 is made up of 16 amino acids. The V segment lost 5 bases and the J segment 4 bases; nucleotides outside the gene matches: 8. CDR1 is MNHNS, CDR2 SASEGT, per germline. CDR3 amino acids: CASSLLAGESTGELFF. CDR3 in DNA: TGTGCCAGCAGTCTCTTAGCGGGAGAGAGCACCGGGGAGCTGTTTTTT.

The V call is TRBV7-8, the J call TRBJ2-7; D unclear. This CDR3 contains 16 residues. V shed 5 bases and J shed 6 bases, with 23 bases lying between them. CDR1 and CDR2 (germline): SGHVS, FQNEAQ. The CDR3 DNA sequence: TGTGCCAGCAGCCTATTAGGTCCTCCAGCCCCTTCCGAGCAGTACTTC. It is translated as CASSLLGPPAPSEQYF.

This clonotype came up many times. The chain recombines TRBV28 with TRBJ2-7; 7 nucleotides align to TRBD1. This CDR3 spans 15 amino acids. Germline V gene sequence: CDR1 MDHEN, CDR2 SYDVKM. Germline trimming cut 6 bases from V and 5 bases from J; bases unmatched to any gene: 13. CDR3 sequence (DNA): TGTGCCAGCAGCCCCCAGACTTGGCAGGGGGACGAGCAGTACTTC. Amino acid sequence: CASSPQTWQGDEQYF.

The CDR3 is CSADGYTF. The CDR3 DNA follows: TGCAGTGCTGATGGCTACACCTTC. The chain joins TRBV20-1 to TRBJ1-2; the D is unclear. Trimming pared 5 bases from V and 6 bases from J, leaving 1 base between. This CDR3 contains 8 residues. Germline assignment: CDR1 DFQATT and CDR2 SNEGSKA (reference sequence).

This clonotype came up many times. The chain has TRBV12-3 or TRBV12-4 and TRBJ2-1; 10 bases are shared with TRBD2. Trimming removed 7 bases from V and 4 bases from J; junction bases left unmatched: 4. This CDR3 spans 14 amino acids. CDR3 sequence: CASILSGRYNEQFF. CDR3 DNA sequence: TGTGCCAGCATTCTTAGCGGGAGGTACAATGAGCAGTTCTTC.

Notes on this clonotype: Relative to the germline gene, one junction end is altered; a read error may explain this. The rearrangement links TRBV4-1 to TRBJ2-7; D is possibly TRBD2 (6 bases). The CDR3 contains 19 residues. Germline V gives CDR1 MGHRA, CDR2 YSYEKL. This chain's CDR3 is CASSQEGGGPWVISYEQHF. CDR3 sequence (DNA): TGCGCCAGCAGCCAAGAGGGAGGCGGGCCCTGGGTCATCTCCTACGAGCAGCACTTC.

V usage is TRBV29-1 and J usage is TRBJ2-3; TRBD1 aligns across 9 bases. The V gene's germline CDR1 is SQVTM and CDR2 ANQGSEA. Losses at the gene ends were 4 bases for V and 2 bases for J; bases not matched to a gene: 7. The CDR3 extends over 15 amino acids. The CDR3: CSVAVGQGSTDTQYF. DNA for the CDR3: TGCAGCGTTGCCGTAGGACAGGGGTCCACAGATACGCAGTATTTT.

This clonotype showed up many times. The gene calls are TRBV5-6 and TRBJ1-1; TRBD1 might be the D (6 bases). CDR1 SGHDT and CDR2 YYEEEE come from the germline V gene. V dropped 4 bases and J dropped 1 base, with 20 bases sitting between them. The CDR3 is made up of 17 amino acids. CDR3 nucleotide sequence: TGTGCCAGCAGCCCTAGGCACAGGGTTAAGAGGAACACTGAAGCTTTCTTT. Encoded protein: CASSPRHRVKRNTEAFF.